The 21 T cell receptor beta chains listed next were all sequenced from one sample in a study of CD4 T cells in relation to SARS-CoV-2 and coronaviruses. Profiling relied on immunoSEQ multiplex PCR, and the TCRdb table lists in-frame clones only, not all of them. The sample contains 35,000 to 40,000 clones, roughly 85% of which appear only once. Their antigens are not known. The sample consisted of naive CD4+ T cells from PBMCs, cultured in vitro. This sample's subset: naive CD4+ T cells isolated by negative enrichment. The receptors were sampled from an adult with COVID-19.

The chain joins TRBV3-1 (or the pseudogene TRBV3-2) to TRBJ2-1, with D uncertain. Germline-derived CDR1 and CDR2 are LGHDT and YNNKEL (reference sequence). Trimming took 3 bases from V and 5 from J, leaving 5 bases between them. This CDR3 has 12 amino acids. The DNA of the CDR3 is TGTGCCAGCAGCCAGGCGGACAATGAGCAGTTCTTC. Protein product: CASSQADNEQFF.

V usage is TRBV6-1 and J usage is TRBJ2-7, with TRBD1 matching 10 bases. Trimming took 1 base from V and 2 from J; bases not matched to a gene: 2. Germline values: CDR1 MNHNS, CDR2 SASEGT. The CDR3 length is 15 residues. DNA for the CDR3: TGTGCCAGCAGTGAAGAGGGGACAGGGGCCTACGAGCAGTACTTC. This translates into CASSEEGTGAYEQYF.

This sequence joins TRBV29-1 and TRBJ2-1; 13 bases fit TRBD2. This CDR3 comprises 15 residues. Germline V gene lookup returns CDR1 SQVTM and CDR2 ANQGSEA. Germline trimming cut 2 bases from V and 10 bases from J; bases unmatched to any gene: 8. CDR3 sequence (DNA): TGCAGCGTTGAACGCGGACTAGCGGGAGAAGGAGAGCAGTTCTTC. This gives the protein CSVERGLAGEGEQFF.

This chain joins TRBV29-1 and TRBJ2-2; perhaps TRBD1 as D (6 bases). The CDR3 is made up of 14 amino acids. V lost 3 bases to trimming and J lost 5 bases, with 13 bases between them. Germline V gene lookup returns CDR1 SQVTM and CDR2 ANQGSEA. Here the CDR3 DNA reads TGCAGCGTTGATGGCACAGGGAGAACCGGGGAGCTGTTTTTT. Encoded protein: CSVDGTGRTGELFF.

The chain uses TRBV18 and TRBJ2-3; TRBD1 matches 10 bases. The trim removed 3 bases at V and 2 bases at J, leaving 2 bases unmatched. From germline, CDR1 is KGHSH and CDR2 LQKENI. This CDR3 contains 15 residues. This CDR3 is CASSPGQGFTDTQYF. In DNA form, the CDR3 reads TGTGCCAGCTCACCGGGACAGGGGTTCACAGATACGCAGTATTTT.

Written as DNA, the CDR3 is TGTGCCAGTAGTATAGCTCTCAGCGGGAGTAGGCCCGAGCAGTACTTC. As protein: CASSIALSGSRPEQYF. The chain has TRBV19 and TRBJ2-7, with 8 bases matching TRBD2. CDR1 LNHDA and CDR2 SQIVND come from the germline V gene (reference sequence). Germline trimming cut 1 base from V and 6 bases from J; bases unmatched to any gene: 11. This CDR3 is 16 amino acids long.

CDR3: CATKTGGPDTQYF. CDR3 nucleotide sequence: TGTGCCACCAAAACAGGGGGGCCAGATACGCAGTATTTT. The chain is built from TRBV7-9 and TRBJ2-3; 8 nucleotides align to TRBD1. The V segment lost 10 bases and the J segment 4 bases; nucleotides outside the gene matches: 7. Germline-derived CDR1 and CDR2 are SEHNR and FQNEAQ (reference sequence). There are 13 residues in the CDR3. The full variable domain, rest sourced from reference TRBV7-9 and TRBJ2-3, is DTGVSQNPRHKITKRGQNVTFRCDPISEHNRLYWYRQTLGQGPEFLTYFQNEAQLEKSRLLSDRFSAERPKGSFSTLEIQRTEQGDSAMYLCATKTGGPDTQYFGPGTRLTVL.

The chain links TRBV6-5 to TRBJ2-3, with TRBD2 as a possible D gene (5 bases). The CDR3 totals 13 residues. Per the germline V gene, CDR1 is MNHEY and CDR2 is SVGAGI. The germline V and J ends were trimmed by 0 bases and 4 bases, with 5 bases remaining between them. The CDR3 DNA sequence: TGTGCCAGCAGTTACTCGAGGGCAGATACGCAGTATTTT. Residues: CASSYSRADTQYF.

The chain employs TRBV4-2 and TRBJ2-1, with 10 bases fitting TRBD2. The V and J ends lost 1 base and 7 bases, in that order; junction bases with no gene match: 4. Germline loops: CDR1 LGHNA, CDR2 YNFKEQ. The CDR3 sequence is 15 residues long. CDR3 residues: CASSQVGTSANEQFF. The CDR3 DNA is TGTGCCAGCAGCCAAGTGGGGACTAGCGCGAATGAGCAGTTCTTC.

The V and J genes are TRBV5-1 and TRBJ1-2; D gene ambiguous. Germline CDR1 and CDR2: SGHRS and YFSETQ. V was trimmed by 0 bases and J by 9 bases, leaving 15 bases between them. This CDR3 is 14 amino acids long. The CDR3: CASSLGSGPRSYTF. CDR3 sequence (DNA): TGCGCCAGCAGCTTGGGTTCTGGGCCCCGGAGCTACACCTTC.

The chain is built from TRBV7-9 and TRBJ2-7; 8 bases match TRBD1. The CDR3 contains 15 residues. The junction had 5 bases not matched to a gene; V was cut back by 0 bases and J by 4 bases. Germline V gene sequence: CDR1 SEHNR, CDR2 FQNEAQ (reference sequence). The DNA for the CDR3 is TGTGCCAGCAGCTTAGCGACAGGGGCGAATTACGAGCAGTACTTC. Translating it yields CASSLATGANYEQYF.

The chain recombines TRBV18 with TRBJ2-7; 9 bases are shared with TRBD1. The CDR3 extends over 14 amino acids. Germline CDR1 is KGHSH and CDR2 is LQKENI. V dropped 4 bases and J dropped 3; count of bases not matched to a gene: 4. The CDR3 DNA follows: TGTGCCAGCTCACTTTACAGGGGGCTCTACGAGCAGTACTTC. Its translation is CASSLYRGLYEQYF. Full variable domain (missing parts from reference TRBV18 and TRBJ2-7): NAGVMQNPRHLVRRRGQEARLRCSPMKGHSHVYWYRQLPEEGLKFMVYLQKENIIDESGMPKERFSAEFPKEGPSILRIQQVVRGDSAAYFCASSLYRGLYEQYFGPGTRLTVT.

The chain has TRBV11-2 and TRBJ2-4; D remains ambiguous. This CDR3 is 14 amino acids long. Germline-derived CDR1 and CDR2 are SGHAT and FQNNGV. The V and J ends lost 4 bases and 5 bases respectively, with 12 bases between them. The CDR3 spells CASSSGPTENIQYF. The CDR3 DNA is TGTGCCAGCAGCTCGGGTCCTACGGAAAACATTCAGTACTTC.

V is TRBV24-1 and J is TRBJ2-5; 10 positions agree with TRBD2. Germline trimming cut 7 bases from V and 2 bases from J; bases unmatched to any gene: 9. This CDR3 is 16 amino acids long. Germline V gene sequence: CDR1 KGHDR, CDR2 SFDVKD. For the CDR3, the DNA is TGTGCCACCAGCCCGGGACTAGCGCAAATTCAAGAGACCCAGTACTTC. Its protein is CATSPGLAQIQETQYF.

The table lists this clone with a count of one. V and J are TRBV4-3 and TRBJ2-2; D call uncertain. Germline V gene lookup returns CDR1 LGHNA and CDR2 YSLEER. The CDR3 consists of 16 residues. V lost 0 bases and J 1 base, leaving 9 bases between the germline ends. CDR3 region: CASSQEVALNTGELFF. The CDR3 DNA follows: TGCGCCAGCAGCCAAGAAGTGGCACTGAACACCGGGGAGCTGTTTTTT.

V usage is TRBV20-1 and J usage is TRBJ1-4, with D perhaps matching TRBD1 (5 bases). The length of the CDR3 is 16 residues. CDR1 and CDR2 from the germline V gene are DFQATT and SNEGSKA (reference sequence). Trimming took off 3 bases at V and 0 bases at J, with 14 bases between the two ends. CDR3 in DNA: TGCAGTGCTAGTGAAACAGGTTATGCAACTAATGAAAAACTGTTTTTT. Protein sequence: CSASETGYATNEKLFF.

Here the CDR3 DNA reads TGTGCCAGCCGGGACAGGGCAACCGGGGAGCTGTTTTTT. Its translation: CASRDRATGELFF. V usage is TRBV28 and J usage is TRBJ2-2, with 9 bases fitting TRBD1. CDR3 size: 13 residues. Germline trimming cut 8 bases from V and 5 bases from J; bases unmatched to any gene: 3. Germline values: CDR1 MDHEN, CDR2 SYDVKM.

The V call is TRBV5-1, the J call TRBJ2-3; D may be TRBD1 or TRBD2 (5 bases each). Germline V gene data show CDR1 as SGHRS and CDR2 as YFSETQ. This CDR3 comprises 16 residues. V lost 2 bases and J lost 0, with 13 bases in between. CDR3: CASSFGAKVSTDTQYF. DNA for the CDR3: TGCGCCAGCAGCTTCGGGGCTAAAGTTAGCACAGATACGCAGTATTTT.

This clone was seen a few times. The V call is TRBV6-8, the J call TRBJ1-4, with D possibly TRBD1 on 6 matching bases. Germline lookup yields CDR1 MNHGY and CDR2 SAAAGT. The CDR3 length is 13 residues. V gave up 11 bases and J gave up 3 bases, with 13 bases separating them. DNA of the CDR3: TGTGCCGCGTATAGGACAGCTAATGAAAAACTGTTTTTT. As protein: CAAYRTANEKLFF.

The J gene is TRBJ2-2, the V gene TRBV9; D is ambiguous. The V gene's germline CDR1 is SGDLS and CDR2 YYNGEE. This CDR3 has 14 residues. Trimming removed 3 bases from V and 3 bases from J, with 9 bases in between. The CDR3 sequence: CASSEDGYTGELFF. In DNA, the CDR3 is TGTGCCAGCAGCGAGGACGGCTACACCGGGGAGCTGTTTTTT.

The chain is built from TRBV25-1 and TRBJ1-2; D perhaps matches TRBD1 (6 bases). This CDR3 comprises 16 residues. V was clipped by 3 bases and J by 6 bases, with 20 bases between them. Looked up from germline, CDR1 is MGHDK and CDR2 is SYGVNS. The CDR3 loop reads CASSEWSDRSRDGYTF. CDR3 DNA: TGTGCCAGCAGTGAGTGGTCCGACAGGTCACGGGATGGCTACACCTTC.